A selection of T cell receptor beta chains follows, all from one sample in a study of T cells in Graves' hyperthyroidism and ophthalmopathy. Each CDR3 protein is one row after TCRdb ran MiXCR on the multiplex PCR reads. This table holds fewer than 350,000 distinct CDR3 sequences, approximately 18% found once. Material for sequencing was blood. The source is a woman aged 40 to 50 with Graves' ophthalmopathy. CDR3s include the opening cysteine and the closing phenylalanine or tryptophan. The D gene is left open where the match is weak. Expanded clones get a size class; other rows say once, few or many, or leave the size out.

d_gene,v_gene,abundance,j_gene,CDR3aa,CDR3nt
-,TRBV6-2/TRBV6-3,many,TRBJ1-1,CASRSESGLAFF,TGTGCCAGCAGATCTGAATCGGGGCTGGCTTTCTTT
TRBD2,TRBV6-1,many,TRBJ2-5,CASSEGLAGVGETQYF,TGTGCCAGCAGTGAAGGACTAGCGGGAGTAGGAGAGACCCAGTACTTC
-,TRBV29-1,many,TRBJ1-1,CSVEYAGGNTEAFF,TGCAGCGTTGAATATGCGGGGGGGAACACTGAAGCTTTCTTT
TRBD2,TRBV30,many,TRBJ2-2,CAWRLAGGYTGELFF,TGTGCCTGGAGACTAGCGGGAGGTTACACCGGGGAGCTGTTTTTT
-,TRBV6-5,many,TRBJ1-3,CASSRPTASGNTIYF,TGTGCCAGCAGTAGGCCTACCGCCTCTGGAAACACCATATATTTT
TRBD1,TRBV6-1,-,TRBJ2-5,CASTPTGEETQYF,TGTGCCAGCACCCCCACAGGGGAGGAGACCCAGTACTTC
TRBD1,TRBV7-2,-,TRBJ2-4,CASSSTGAWDIQYF,TGTGCCAGCAGCTCAACAGGGGCGTGGGACATTCAGTACTTC
-,TRBV2,many,TRBJ1-1,CASSQGLNTEAFF,TGTGCCAGCAGCCAAGGCCTGAACACTGAAGCTTTCTTT
-,TRBV12-3/TRBV12-4,-,TRBJ2-7,CASSLGQGNVEQYF,TGTGCCAGCAGTTTAGGGCAGGGGAACGTCGAGCAGTACTTC
TRBD1,TRBV15,few,TRBJ1-2,CATSTGDSYGYTF,TGTGCCACCAGCACGGGGGACAGCTATGGCTACACCTTC
TRBD1,TRBV6-5,few,TRBJ1-1,CASSYSTQGLNTEAFF,TGTGCCAGCAGTTACTCGACACAGGGGCTGAACACTGAAGCTTTCTTT
-,TRBV13,many,TRBJ1-2,CASSRQGTGYGYTF,TGTGCCAGCAGCCGTCAGGGGACGGGCTATGGCTACACCTTC
-,TRBV11-2,many,TRBJ2-5,CASSLSEGQYF,TGTGCCAGCAGCTTATCAGAGGGCCAGTACTTC
-,TRBV12-3/TRBV12-4,many,TRBJ1-1,CASSLAENTEAFF,TGTGCCAGCAGTTTAGCGGAGAACACTGAAGCTTTCTTT
-,TRBV6-1,many,TRBJ1-2,CASSPGRGDGYTF,TGTGCCAGCAGCCCGGGACGCGGCGATGGCTACACCTTC
-,TRBV15,-,TRBJ1-1,CATSRPQLNTEAFF,TGTGCCACCAGCAGACCGCAGCTGAACACTGAAGCTTTCTTT
-,TRBV20-1,many,TRBJ2-2,CSHRGLNTGELFF,TGCAGTCATAGGGGTTTAAACACCGGGGAGCTGTTTTTT
TRBD1,TRBV6-2/TRBV6-3,many,TRBJ2-7,CASRYERTGSYYEQYF,TGTGCCAGCAGATATGAACGGACAGGGAGTTACTACGAGCAGTACTTC
-,TRBV6-5,many,TRBJ1-1,CASSYSKSPRGTEAFF,TGTGCCAGCAGTTACTCGAAGTCGCCCAGGGGTACTGAAGCTTTCTTT
-,TRBV7-8,many,TRBJ2-7,CASSYRGNEQYF,TGTGCCAGCAGTTATAGGGGAAACGAGCAGTACTTC
-,TRBV19,many,TRBJ1-1,CATEGDKSTEAFF,TGTGCCACCGAAGGAGATAAAAGTACTGAAGCTTTCTTT
-,TRBV6-1,many,TRBJ2-7,CASSPEQAIREYEQYF,TGTGCCAGCAGTCCGGAACAGGCCATTCGGGAGTACGAGCAGTACTTC
-,TRBV6-1,many,TRBJ2-2,CASRTGLVNTGELFF,TGTGCCAGCAGGACGGGACTGGTGAACACCGGGGAGCTGTTTTTT
-,TRBV12-3/TRBV12-4,many,TRBJ1-3,CASSPRLGREWRNTIYF,TGTGCCAGCAGCCCCCGTTTGGGCAGGGAGTGGAGAAACACCATATATTTT
-,TRBV29-1,many,TRBJ2-7,CSVSRTWGSEQYF,TGCAGCGTTAGTAGGACTTGGGGGTCCGAGCAGTACTTC
-,TRBV12-3/TRBV12-4,many,TRBJ1-3,CASSLYGGGSGNTIYF,TGTGCCAGCAGTTTATACGGAGGGGGCTCTGGAAACACCATATATTTT
TRBD1,TRBV7-9,many,TRBJ2-5,CASSQGQGHQETQYF,TGTGCCAGCAGCCAGGGACAGGGGCACCAAGAGACCCAGTACTTC
TRBD1,TRBV11-2,-,TRBJ2-7,CASSLVRPGQRLGEQYF,TGTGCCAGCAGCTTAGTTCGGCCGGGACAGAGGTTGGGGGAGCAGTACTTC
-,TRBV12-3/TRBV12-4,many,TRBJ1-3,CARLRDMGNTIYF,TGTGCCAGGCTTAGGGATATGGGAAACACCATATATTTT
-,TRBV30,many,TRBJ2-5,CAWSVDSLQETQYF,TGTGCCTGGAGCGTGGACAGCCTCCAAGAGACCCAGTACTTC
-,TRBV6-5,-,TRBJ1-1,CASSYVTGRITEAFF,TGTGCCAGCAGTTACGTTACAGGGAGGATCACTGAAGCTTTCTTT
-,TRBV6-1,many,TRBJ2-6,CASSGESTGANVLTF,TGTGCCAGCAGTGGGGAATCCACCGGGGCCAACGTCCTGACTTTC
TRBD1,TRBV5-1,many,TRBJ1-1,CASRGTGGMNTEAFF,TGCGCCAGCAGAGGAACAGGGGGGATGAACACTGAAGCTTTCTTT
TRBD1,TRBV28,many,TRBJ2-7,CASSPWTGSLSYEQYF,TGTGCCAGCAGCCCCTGGACAGGGAGCTTGTCCTACGAGCAGTACTTC
-,TRBV30,-,TRBJ2-5,CAWSLETQYF,TGTGCCTGGAGCTTAGAGACCCAGTACTTC
-,TRBV27,many,TRBJ1-1,CASSPTGTRNSEAFF,TGTGCCAGCAGTCCGACAGGTACCAGGAACTCTGAAGCTTTCTTT
TRBD1,TRBV6-1,-,TRBJ1-2,CASRTRDRALGKDGYTF,TGTGCCAGCAGAACCCGGGACAGGGCTTTGGGAAAAGATGGCTACACCTTC
-,TRBV6-1,once,TRBJ1-5,CASSEGVRNQPQHF,TGTGCCAGCAGTGAAGGAGTCCGCAATCAGCCCCAGCATTTT
TRBD1,TRBV11-2,many,TRBJ2-2,CASSFFRGQGITGELFF,TGTGCCAGCAGCTTTTTCCGGGGACAGGGGATCACCGGGGAGCTGTTTTTT
-,TRBV7-2,many,TRBJ2-2,CASSLGGGGPGELFF,TGTGCCAGCAGCTTAGGCGGCGGGGGCCCCGGGGAGCTGTTTTTT
TRBD2,TRBV6-1,-,TRBJ2-5,CASMIAGGRQETQYF,TGTGCCAGCATGATAGCGGGAGGCCGCCAAGAGACCCAGTACTTC